The subject of this entry is one T cell receptor (beta chain). Its specificity is not known. Profiling relied on immunoSEQ multiplex PCR, and the TCRdb table lists in-frame clones only, not all of them. The sample has about 400,000 clones; around 89% are singletons. The data are from a study of Ad26.COV2.S vaccination and SARS-CoV-2 variants. At the level of the study: Each vaccinee took Ad26.COV2.S intramuscularly, once or twice 56 days apart.

Treatment here: 15 to 20 received Ad26.COV2.S at low or high dose, single or two shots; 5 received placebo; per-sample allocation not given. Sample collection was performed on day 63 after the first vaccine or placebo injection. Trimming stripped 6 bases from V and 2 bases from J, with 10 bases between. The CDR3 contains 13 residues. Germline lookup yields CDR1 LGHNT and CDR2 FRNRAP. Study-wide findings and caveats: TCR breadth and depth analyses may have underestimated total T cell responses.

The rearrangement uses TRBV12-5 and TRBJ1-1, with a weak D call TRBD1 (5 bases). Sample: peripheral blood, taken in a trial of Ad26.COV2.S vaccine versus placebo. The source is a person between 18 and 65 years old who received the Ad26.COV2.S COVID-19 vaccine or a placebo. CDR3 nucleotide sequence: TGTGCTAGTGGCCCAGGGCCCAACACTGAAGCTTTCTTT. This sequence encodes CASGPGPNTEAFF.